Each of the 13 T cell receptor beta chains below was sequenced from the same sample in a study of a mutant IDH1 vaccine in newly diagnosed glioma. The antigens for these receptors are not known. The table came from immunoSEQ multiplex PCR; TCRdb's copy has only in-frame clones and leaves some out. The table includes approximately 56,000 clones, approximately 65% detected once. Time point reported: week 47, end of study. Vaccine doses each comprised 300 ug of mutant IDH1 20-mer peptide, with topical imiquimod. The material sequenced was peripheral blood mononuclear cells (PBMCs), taken from a glioma patient whose treatment included an IDH1 peptide vaccine. All receptors derive from a man aged 40-55 years with glioma. Some clones in this sample may be carry-over from other donors' samples.

The chain joins TRBV11-1 to TRBJ1-1, with TRBD1 identical over 7 bases. The CDR3 has 15 residues. Losses at the gene ends were 1 base for V and 2 bases for J; bases not matched to a gene: 4. Germline loops: CDR1 SGHAT, CDR2 FQDESV (reference sequence). The CDR3 nucleotides read TGTGCCAGCAGCTTAGTGAACAGGGGAAACACTGAAGCTTTCTTT. Translated: CASSLVNRGNTEAFF.

This clone was observed a handful of times. This sequence joins TRBV7-9 and TRBJ2-2, with D perhaps TRBD2 (6 bases). CDR3 length equals 15 residues. From germline, CDR1 is SEHNR and CDR2 FQNEAQ (reference sequence). V was pared by 0 bases and J by 7 bases, with 12 bases between. CDR3 amino acids: CASSLAKPGGGELFF. The CDR3 DNA sequence: TGTGCCAGCAGCTTAGCGAAGCCCGGGGGCGGGGAGCTGTTTTTT.

This clone has a handful of counts. The chain joins TRBV5-5 to TRBJ2-2; D perhaps matches TRBD2 (5 bases). V gave up 4 bases and J gave up 4 bases, with 20 bases separating them. The CDR3 sequence is 17 residues long. Germline V gene sequence: CDR1 SGHKS, CDR2 YYEKEE (reference sequence). CDR3 coding DNA: TGTGCCAGCAGCCCCCTCGGCGGTAGCGCGGGCACCGGGGAGCTGTTTTTT. It yields the protein CASSPLGGSAGTGELFF.

The genes are TRBV7-2 and TRBJ1-2; 10 nucleotides line up with TRBD1. The V segment lost 1 base and the J segment 7 bases; nucleotides outside the gene matches: 6. Germline assignment: CDR1 SGHTA and CDR2 FQGNSA. CDR3 size: 15 residues. The CDR3 region is CASSLGGTGAGGYTF. CDR3 nucleotides: TGTGCCAGCAGCTTAGGTGGGACAGGGGCTGGTGGCTACACCTTC.

This clone showed up just once. CDR3 DNA: TGTGCCAGCAGTTACCGAGGGGCTACCTACAATGAGCAGTTCTTC. Its protein is CASSYRGATYNEQFF. J is TRBJ2-1 and V is TRBV6-5; the D gene could be TRBD1 or TRBD2 (5 bases each). From germline, CDR1 is MNHEY and CDR2 SVGAGI. V lost 2 bases and J 2 bases, leaving 10 bases between the germline ends. The CDR3 spans 15 residues.

The CDR3 region is CASSPVLLGSGGFYEQYF. CDR3 DNA: TGCGCCAGCAGCCCTGTTCTTCTCGGTAGCGGGGGCTTCTACGAGCAGTACTTC. The rearrangement uses TRBV5-1 and TRBJ2-7; 9 positions match TRBD2. Germline V gene data show CDR1 as SGHRS and CDR2 as YFSETQ. The CDR3 length is 18 residues. Unmatched junction bases numbered 17, after V lost 4 bases and J lost 3 bases.

The V call is TRBV27, the J call TRBJ1-5, with 9 bases identical to TRBD1. Trimming cost V 5 bases and J 0 bases; bases outside gene matches: 8. CDR1 and CDR2 from the germline V gene are MNHEY and SMNVEV (reference sequence). The CDR3 sequence is 17 residues long. The CDR3 DNA reads TGTGCCAGCAGTGCACGAACAGGGGGCGGTAGCAATCAGCCCCAGCATTTT. Its protein is CASSARTGGGSNQPQHF.

This clone was counted a few times. The gene calls are TRBV10-1 and TRBJ2-3, with a weak D call TRBD2 (6 bases). Trimming stripped 0 bases from V and 4 bases from J, with 14 bases between. CDR1 is WNHNN and CDR2 is SYGVQD in the germline V gene (reference sequence). This CDR3 is 16 amino acids long. This chain's CDR3 is CASSESLVGGADTQYF. CDR3 coding DNA: TGCGCCAGCAGTGAGTCGTTGGTGGGGGGTGCAGATACGCAGTATTTT.

The V gene is TRBV5-1, the J gene TRBJ2-2, with 8 bases lining up with TRBD1. With V trimmed by 0 bases and J by 4 bases, 2 bases remained unmatched. Germline-derived CDR1 and CDR2 are SGHRS and YFSETQ. This CDR3 has 15 residues. In DNA, the CDR3 is TGCGCCAGCAGCTTGGTGGGACAGGCCACCGGGGAGCTGTTTTTT. Amino acid sequence: CASSLVGQATGELFF. The full variable domain, its missing parts supplied by reference TRBV5-1 and TRBJ2-2, is KAGVTQTPRYLIKTRGQQVTLSCSPISGHRSVSWYQQTPGQGLQFLFEYFSETQRNKGNFPGRFSGRQFSNSRSEMNVSTLELGDSALYLCASSLVGQATGELFFGEGSRLTVL.

CDR3 protein: CASSSGTGSYEQYF. DNA for the CDR3: TGTGCCAGTAGTTCAGGGACAGGGAGTTACGAGCAGTACTTC. The V call is TRBV19, the J call TRBJ2-7; 9 bases line up with TRBD1. The CDR3 length is 14 residues. Germline-derived CDR1 and CDR2 are LNHDA and SQIVND (reference sequence). The trim removed 5 bases at V and 4 bases at J, leaving 6 bases unmatched.

The CDR3 nucleotides are TGTGCCAGCTCACCACGGGAGGGGGCAGGGATTCAGTACTTC. Amino acids: CASSPREGAGIQYF. The chain is built from TRBV18 and TRBJ2-4, with D possibly being TRBD1 or TRBD2 (7 bases each). This CDR3 comprises 14 residues. Trimming left V 1 base short and J 10 bases short, with 14 bases between. CDR1 is KGHSH, CDR2 LQKENI, per germline. The full variable domain, in which reference TRBV18 and TRBJ2-4 provide the parts outside the CDR3, is NAGVMQNPRHLVRRRGQEARLRCSPMKGHSHVYWYRQLPEEGLKFMVYLQKENIIDESGMPKERFSAEFPKEGPSILRIQQVVRGDSAAYFCASSPREGAGIQYFGAGTRLSVL.

This clone was seen only a few times. The chain links TRBV7-2 to TRBJ2-7; 8 positions agree with TRBD1. The germline V gene has CDR1 SGHTA and CDR2 FQGNSA. Trimming at V came to 4 bases and at J to 7 bases, leaving 9 bases not matched to a gene. This CDR3 spans 14 amino acids. CDR3 in amino acids: CASSSHGQGIEQYF. The CDR3 DNA sequence: TGTGCCAGCAGCTCCCACGGACAGGGAATAGAGCAGTACTTC.

The genes are TRBV6-5 and TRBJ1-5; no firm D call. This CDR3 is 14 amino acids long. The germline CDR1 and CDR2 sequences are MNHEY and SVGAGI. Between the trimmed V and J ends, which lost 0 bases and 2 bases, there was a span of 5 bases. DNA of the CDR3: TGTGCCAGCAGTTACTCCGGGGGCAATCAGCCCCAGCATTTT. This encodes CASSYSGGNQPQHF.